This entry is about one T cell receptor (beta chain). The record originates from a study of blood T cell repertoires in COVID-19. TCRdb's table, derived via immunoSEQ multiplex PCR, lists solely in-frame clones and lacks some. The repertoire holds approximately 13,000 clones, with around 88% as singletons. This CDR3 has 14 amino acids. With 6 bases clipped from V and 6 bases from J, the junction kept 4 bases outside the gene matches. Germline CDR1 reads MNHEY; CDR2 reads SMNVEV (reference sequence). The gene calls are TRBV27 and TRBJ1-5, with 11 nucleotides matching TRBD1. The TCR was taken from a human donor with active COVID-19. The donor label of this sample is uncertain. Input material: peripheral blood. The DNA of the CDR3 is TGTGCCAGCAGCCCTGGGACAGGGGGTCAGCCCCAGCATTTT. Its translation is CASSPGTGGQPQHF.